This T cell receptor beta chain was found in a study of technical replicates of blood from a few donors. Trimming took 5 bases from V and 6 from J, leaving 13 bases between them. Germline V gives CDR1 SGHVS, CDR2 FNYEAQ. This CDR3 is 14 amino acids long. Method: immunoSEQ multiplex PCR; TCRdb's copy keeps in-frame clones and lacks some. This sample has tens of thousands of clones, with about 92% found just once. Specimen: T cells isolated from PBMCs. The source is a human donor in good health. The V call is TRBV7-6, the J call TRBJ2-2; TRBD2 is a possible D gene (7 bases). The CDR3 spells CASSLGGGPGELFF. DNA of the CDR3: TGTGCCAGCAGCCTGGGGGGGGGCCCCGGGGAGCTGTTTTTT.